This TCR beta chain was obtained from a study of CD4 T cells in relation to SARS-CoV-2 and coronaviruses. Study information: PBMCs were cultured with antigen for approximately nine days before TCR beta sequencing.

The method was immunoSEQ multiplex PCR; TCRdb's version includes in-frame clones alone and lacks a portion of them. There are around 23,000 clones in the sample; 70% to 75% occur only once, and 18% lies in the top ten. The CDR3 extends over 14 amino acids. CDR1 and CDR2 (germline): SGHRS, YFSETQ. With 0 bases removed from V and 4 bases from J, the gap between germline ends came to 10 bases. About this clone: Its antigen is currently unknown.

CD4+ T cells from unexposed donors were obtained before the COVID-19 pandemic (2011-2018). Isolation of CD4+ T cells took place after approximately 10 days in culture. The rearrangement uses TRBV5-1 and TRBJ1-1; D is unresolved. The sample comprised CD4+ T cells from PBMCs, cultured in vitro. The sequence derives from a human donor in good health. The CDR3 loop reads CASSLGVAGTEAFF. CDR3 DNA: TGCGCCAGCAGCTTGGGAGTAGCGGGCACTGAAGCTTTCTTT.